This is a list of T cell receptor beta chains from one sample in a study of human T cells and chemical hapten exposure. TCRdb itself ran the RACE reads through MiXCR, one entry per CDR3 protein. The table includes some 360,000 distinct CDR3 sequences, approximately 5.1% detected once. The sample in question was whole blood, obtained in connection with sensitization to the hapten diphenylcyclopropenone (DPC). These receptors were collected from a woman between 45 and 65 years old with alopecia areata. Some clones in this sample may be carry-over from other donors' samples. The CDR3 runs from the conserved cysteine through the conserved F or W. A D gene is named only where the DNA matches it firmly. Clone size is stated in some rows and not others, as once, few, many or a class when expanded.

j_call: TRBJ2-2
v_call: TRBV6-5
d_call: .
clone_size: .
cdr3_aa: CAAHTSDTGELFF
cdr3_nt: TGTGCCGCCCATACGTCGGACACCGGGGAGCTGTTTTTT

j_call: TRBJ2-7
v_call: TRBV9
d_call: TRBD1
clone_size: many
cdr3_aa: CASSAPGTGKGEQYF
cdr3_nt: TGTGCCAGCAGCGCTCCCGGGACAGGGAAGGGCGAGCAGTACTTC

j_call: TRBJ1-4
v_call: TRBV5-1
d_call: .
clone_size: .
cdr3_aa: CASSLSVATNEKLFF
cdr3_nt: TGCGCCAGCAGCTTGTCGGTAGCAACTAATGAAAAACTGTTTTTT

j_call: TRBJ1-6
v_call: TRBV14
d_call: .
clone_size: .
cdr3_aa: CASRDGLSNSPLHF
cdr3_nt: TGTGCCAGCAGGGACGGATTAAGTAATTCACCCCTCCACTTT

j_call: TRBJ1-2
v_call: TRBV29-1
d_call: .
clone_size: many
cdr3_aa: CSVGGRSNYGYTF
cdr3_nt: TGCAGCGTTGGGGGCAGATCTAACTATGGCTACACCTTC

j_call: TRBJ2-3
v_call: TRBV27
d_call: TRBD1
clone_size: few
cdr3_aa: CASSIGTGADTQYF
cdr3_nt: TGTGCCAGCAGTATTGGGACAGGAGCAGATACGCAGTATTTT

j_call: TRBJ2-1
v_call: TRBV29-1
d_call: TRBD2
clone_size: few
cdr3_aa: CSASFPSGKRNEQFF
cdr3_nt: TGCAGCGCATCCTTCCCCAGCGGGAAAAGGAATGAGCAGTTCTTC

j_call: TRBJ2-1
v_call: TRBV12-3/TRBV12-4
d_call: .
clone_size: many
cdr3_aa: CASSAGNRDEQFF
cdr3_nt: TGTGCCTCTTCGGCGGGTAATAGAGATGAGCAGTTCTTC

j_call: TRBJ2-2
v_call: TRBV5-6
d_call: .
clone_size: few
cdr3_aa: CASSFWQGHTGELFF
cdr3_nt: TGTGCCAGCAGCTTTTGGCAGGGTCACACCGGGGAGCTGTTTTTT

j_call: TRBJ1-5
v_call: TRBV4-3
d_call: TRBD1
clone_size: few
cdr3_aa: CASSQDRVTNQPQHF
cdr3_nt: TGCGCCAGCAGCCAGGACAGGGTAACTAATCAGCCCCAGCATTTT

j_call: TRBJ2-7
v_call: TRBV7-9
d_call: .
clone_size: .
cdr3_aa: CASSLSGFALDEQYF
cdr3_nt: TGTGCCAGCAGCCTATCAGGGTTTGCCCTCGACGAGCAGTACTTC

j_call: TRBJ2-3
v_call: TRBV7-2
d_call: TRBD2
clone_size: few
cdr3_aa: CASSLTSGGAPDTQYF
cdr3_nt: TGTGCCAGCAGCCTGACTAGCGGGGGGGCCCCAGATACGCAGTATTTT

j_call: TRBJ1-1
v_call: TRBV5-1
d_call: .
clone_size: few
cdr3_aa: CASSLANSANTEAFF
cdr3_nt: TGCGCCAGCAGCTTGGCCAACAGCGCGAACACTGAAGCTTTCTTT

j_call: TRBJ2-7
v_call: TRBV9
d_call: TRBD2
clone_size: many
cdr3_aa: CASSPSGVEQYF
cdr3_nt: TGTGCCAGCAGCCCTAGCGGGGTCGAGCAGTACTTC

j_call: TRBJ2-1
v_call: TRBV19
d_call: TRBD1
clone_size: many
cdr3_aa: CASSRQGADEQFF
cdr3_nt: TGTGCCAGTAGTAGGCAGGGGGCCGATGAGCAGTTCTTC

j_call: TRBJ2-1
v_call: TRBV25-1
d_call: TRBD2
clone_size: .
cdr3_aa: CASSERPGQGTSGTSGFYNEQFF
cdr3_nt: TGTGCCAGCAGTGAAAGGCCGGGACAGGGGACTAGCGGGACTTCCGGTTTCTACAATGAGCAGTTCTTC

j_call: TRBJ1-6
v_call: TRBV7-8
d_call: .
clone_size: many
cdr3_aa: CASSLGQDNSPLHF
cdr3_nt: TGTGCCAGCAGCTTAGGACAGGATAATTCACCCCTCCACTTT

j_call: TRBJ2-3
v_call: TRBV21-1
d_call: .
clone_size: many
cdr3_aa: CASSTPRPRDTQYF
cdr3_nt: TGTGCCAGCAGCACCCCCCGCCCGCGGGATACGCAGTATTTT

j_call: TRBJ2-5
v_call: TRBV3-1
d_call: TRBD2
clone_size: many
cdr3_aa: CASLLAGEETQYF
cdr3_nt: TGTGCCAGCTTACTAGCGGGGGAAGAGACCCAGTACTTC

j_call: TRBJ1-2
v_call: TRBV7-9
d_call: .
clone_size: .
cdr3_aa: CASRPGQSYGYTF
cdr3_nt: TGTGCCAGCAGACCTGGACAGTCCTATGGCTACACCTTC

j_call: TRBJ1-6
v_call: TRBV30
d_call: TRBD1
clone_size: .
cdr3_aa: CAWSIGTGGPPLHF
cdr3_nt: TGTGCCTGGAGTATAGGGACAGGTGGGCCACCCCTCCACTTT

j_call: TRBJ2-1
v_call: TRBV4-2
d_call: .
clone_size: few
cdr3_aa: CASSQERAMTSYNEQFF
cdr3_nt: TGTGCCAGCAGCCAAGAGCGGGCCATGACGTCCTACAATGAGCAGTTCTTC

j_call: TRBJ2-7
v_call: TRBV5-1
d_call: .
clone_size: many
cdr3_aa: CASSSPMSGTEQYF
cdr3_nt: TGCGCCAGCAGCTCGCCCATGTCCGGTACGGAGCAGTACTTC

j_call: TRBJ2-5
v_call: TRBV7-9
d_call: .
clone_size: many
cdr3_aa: CASTKDQETQYF
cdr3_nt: TGTGCCAGCACCAAAGACCAAGAGACCCAGTACTTC

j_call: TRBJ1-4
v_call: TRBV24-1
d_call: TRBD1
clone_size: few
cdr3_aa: CATENIFPDRGDATNEKLFF
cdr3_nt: TGTGCCACCGAGAACATTTTTCCGGACAGGGGAGATGCAACTAATGAAAAACTGTTTTTT

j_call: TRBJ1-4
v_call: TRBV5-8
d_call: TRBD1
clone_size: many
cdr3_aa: CASSLLGQTINEKLFF
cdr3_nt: TGTGCCAGCAGCTTGCTGGGACAGACGATAAATGAAAAACTGTTTTTT

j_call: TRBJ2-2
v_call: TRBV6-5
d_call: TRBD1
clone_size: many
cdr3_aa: CASSYSTGVVTGELFF
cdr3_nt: TGTGCCAGCAGTTACTCGACAGGGGTGGTCACCGGGGAGCTGTTTTTT

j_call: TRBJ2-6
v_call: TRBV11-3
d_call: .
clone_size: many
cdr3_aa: CASSLGEFGANVLTF
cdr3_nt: TGTGCCAGCAGCTTAGGAGAGTTTGGGGCCAACGTCCTGACTTTC

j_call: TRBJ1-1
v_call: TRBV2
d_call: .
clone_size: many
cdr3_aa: CASSEARVTEAFF
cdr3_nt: TGTGCCAGCAGTGAAGCACGGGTTACTGAAGCTTTCTTT

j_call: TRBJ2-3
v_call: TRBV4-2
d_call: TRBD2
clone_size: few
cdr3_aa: CASSQEIRTSNRDTQYF
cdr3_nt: TGTGCCAGCAGCCAAGAAATCCGGACTAGCAATCGAGATACGCAGTATTTT

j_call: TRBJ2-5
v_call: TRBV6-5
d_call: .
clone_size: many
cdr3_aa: CASSPGLRSETQYF
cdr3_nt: TGTGCCAGCAGTCCCGGACTGCGGTCGGAGACCCAGTACTTC

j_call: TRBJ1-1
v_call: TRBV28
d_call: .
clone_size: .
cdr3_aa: CASSSQGFGNTEAFF
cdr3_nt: TGTGCCAGCAGTTCCCAGGGGTTCGGGAACACTGAAGCTTTCTTT

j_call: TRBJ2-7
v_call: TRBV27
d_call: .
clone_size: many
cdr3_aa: CASRGSTAYEQYF
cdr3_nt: TGTGCCAGCAGGGGGTCCACGGCCTACGAGCAGTACTTC

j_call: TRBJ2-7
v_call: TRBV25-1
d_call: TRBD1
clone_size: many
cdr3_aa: CASSELNRGNEQYF
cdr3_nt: TGTGCCAGCAGTGAATTGAACAGGGGGAACGAGCAGTACTTC

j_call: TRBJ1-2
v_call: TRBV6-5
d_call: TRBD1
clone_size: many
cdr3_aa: CASSYSALPMDRGTYGYTF
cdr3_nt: TGTGCCAGCAGTTACTCGGCCCTACCAATGGACAGGGGCACCTATGGCTACACCTTC

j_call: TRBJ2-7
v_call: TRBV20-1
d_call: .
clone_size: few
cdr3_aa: CSARVRGASYEQYF
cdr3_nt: TGCAGTGCTAGAGTCCGGGGGGCATCCTACGAGCAGTACTTC

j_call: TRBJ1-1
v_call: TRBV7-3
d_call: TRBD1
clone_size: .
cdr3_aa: CASSPAAGGIPTEAFF
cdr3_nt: TGTGCCAGCAGCCCGGCGGCAGGGGGCATTCCCACTGAAGCTTTCTTT

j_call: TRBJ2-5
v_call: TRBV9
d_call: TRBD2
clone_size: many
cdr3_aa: CASSDTSGDSQETQYF
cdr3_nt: TGTGCCAGCAGTGATACTAGCGGGGACTCTCAAGAGACCCAGTACTTC

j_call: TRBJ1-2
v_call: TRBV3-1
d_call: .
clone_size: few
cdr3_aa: CASSQDLGRHLNYGYTF
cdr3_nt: TGTGCCAGCAGCCAAGATTTAGGGCGACACCTAAACTATGGCTACACCTTC

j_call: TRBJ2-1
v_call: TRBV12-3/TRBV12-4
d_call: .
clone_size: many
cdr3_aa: CASMDSGEQFF
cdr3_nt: TGTGCCAGCATGGACTCCGGTGAGCAGTTCTTC

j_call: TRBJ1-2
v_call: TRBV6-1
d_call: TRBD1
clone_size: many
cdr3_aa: CASRDRLNYGYTF
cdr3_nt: TGTGCCAGCCGGGACAGATTAAACTATGGCTACACCTTC

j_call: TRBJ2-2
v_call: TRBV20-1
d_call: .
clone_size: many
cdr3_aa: CSARAQGAGELFF
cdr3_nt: TGCAGTGCTAGAGCGCAGGGAGCCGGGGAGCTGTTTTTT

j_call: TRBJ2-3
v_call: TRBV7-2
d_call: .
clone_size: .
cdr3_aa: CASTLIRDTQYF
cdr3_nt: TGTGCCAGCACTCTCATCCGAGATACGCAGTATTTT

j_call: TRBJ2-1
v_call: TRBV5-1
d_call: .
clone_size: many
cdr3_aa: CASSLSGSNPYNEQFF
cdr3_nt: TGCGCCAGCAGCTTATCGGGGTCCAACCCCTACAATGAGCAGTTCTTC

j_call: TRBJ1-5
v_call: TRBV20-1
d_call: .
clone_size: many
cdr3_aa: CSASRDGYSNQPQHF
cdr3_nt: TGCAGTGCTAGCCGGGACGGATATAGCAATCAGCCCCAGCATTTT

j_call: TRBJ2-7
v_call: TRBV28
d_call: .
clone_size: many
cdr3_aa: CASTQTEPYEQYF
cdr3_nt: TGTGCCAGCACCCAGACAGAACCCTACGAGCAGTACTTC

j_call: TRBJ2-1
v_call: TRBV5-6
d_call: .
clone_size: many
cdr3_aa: CASSLDVGRGNEQFF
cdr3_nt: TGTGCCAGCAGCTTGGATGTGGGACGAGGGAATGAGCAGTTCTTC

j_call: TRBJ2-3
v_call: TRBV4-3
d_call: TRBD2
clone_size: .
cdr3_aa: CASRDYTDTQYF
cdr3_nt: TGCGCCAGCCGGGACTACACAGATACGCAGTATTTT

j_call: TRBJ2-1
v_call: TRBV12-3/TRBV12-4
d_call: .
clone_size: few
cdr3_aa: CASSSHRQLYNEQFF
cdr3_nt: TGTGCCAGCAGTTCCCACCGACAGCTCTACAATGAGCAGTTCTTC

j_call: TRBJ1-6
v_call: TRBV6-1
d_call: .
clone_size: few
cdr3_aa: CASGAGQGNSPLHF
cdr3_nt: TGTGCCAGCGGGGCGGGGCAGGGGAATTCACCCCTCCACTTT

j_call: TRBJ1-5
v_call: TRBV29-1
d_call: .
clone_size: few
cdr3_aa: CSVVDGNQPQHF
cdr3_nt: TGCAGCGTTGTCGACGGGAATCAGCCCCAGCATTTT

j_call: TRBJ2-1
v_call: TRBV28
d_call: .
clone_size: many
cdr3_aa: CASSPAGARLEQFF
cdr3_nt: TGTGCCAGCAGCCCCGCGGGGGCACGGTTGGAGCAGTTCTTC